This T cell receptor beta chain was recovered during a study of OX40 agonist ivuxolimab in advanced cancers. Background on the study: Earlier treatment with anti-PD-1, anti-PD-L1 or anti-CTLA-4 was permitted, and roughly 40% had received some. One patient with hepatocellular carcinoma and two with cutaneous melanoma, three in all, had partial responses.

Study observations and caveats: Clonal expansion from baseline to week 6 occurred in both CD4+ and CD8+ T cells.

A remark on this clone: The antigen remains unidentified.

The method was immunoSEQ multiplex PCR; TCRdb's version includes in-frame clones alone and lacks a portion of them. The data show about 73,000 clones, 90% seen once. This CDR3 spans 14 amino acids. Between the trimmed V and J ends, which lost 2 bases and 1 base, there was a span of 9 bases. Germline assignment: CDR1 MNHEY and CDR2 SVGAGI. Specimen: CD4+ or CD8+ T cells sorted from blood, collected in a trial of the OX40 agonist ivuxolimab. This chain joins TRBV6-5 and TRBJ2-7; D remains ambiguous. The receptor was isolated from an adult with an advanced solid tumor such as melanoma, head and neck, liver or kidney cancer. CDR3 in amino acids: CASSYPQESYEQYF. The CDR3 DNA sequence: TGTGCCAGCAGTTACCCTCAAGAATCCTACGAGCAGTACTTC.